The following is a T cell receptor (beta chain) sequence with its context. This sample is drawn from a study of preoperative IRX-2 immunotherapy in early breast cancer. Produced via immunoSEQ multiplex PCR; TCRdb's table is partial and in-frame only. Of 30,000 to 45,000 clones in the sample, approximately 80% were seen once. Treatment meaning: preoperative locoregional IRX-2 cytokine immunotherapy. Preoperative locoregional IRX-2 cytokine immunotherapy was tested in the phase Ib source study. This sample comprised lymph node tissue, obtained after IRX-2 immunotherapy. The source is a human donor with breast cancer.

In DNA, the CDR3 is TGTGCCAGCACGGGGCAGGCCTCGCACTACGAGCAGTACTTC. This gives the protein CASTGQASHYEQYF. V usage is TRBV6-8 and J usage is TRBJ2-7, with D possibly called TRBD1 or TRBD2 (5 bases each). CDR1 and CDR2 from the germline V gene are MNHGY and SAAAGT. The CDR3 sequence is 14 residues long. V lost 7 bases to trimming and J lost 3 bases, with 16 bases between them.